This entry features one T cell receptor (beta chain) sequence. The data were obtained in a study of shared clonotypes between healthy human individuals. Study overall: Researchers assigned three CD4 naive, three CD4 memory, two CD8 naive and one CD8 memory plate to each donor.

Trimming left V 7 bases short and J 8 bases short, with 17 bases between. The germline V gene has CDR1 MNHNS and CDR2 SASEGT. The CDR3 consists of 14 residues. This table comes from immunoSEQ multiplex PCR, and its TCRdb copy is limited to in-frame clones, with some not included. The table includes 2 million to 2.5 million clones, around 93% detected once. The sequence was collected from a man between 18 and 29 years old in good health. Some clones in this sample may be carry-over from other donors' samples. What was sequenced was naive CD4+ T cells from PBMCs. Subset here: CD45RA+ positively selected. The chain joins TRBV6-1 to TRBJ1-4; D gene unclear. CDR3 protein: CASTTARDAEKLFF. The CDR3 DNA reads TGTGCCAGCACTACTGCAAGAGATGCCGAAAAACTGTTTTTT.